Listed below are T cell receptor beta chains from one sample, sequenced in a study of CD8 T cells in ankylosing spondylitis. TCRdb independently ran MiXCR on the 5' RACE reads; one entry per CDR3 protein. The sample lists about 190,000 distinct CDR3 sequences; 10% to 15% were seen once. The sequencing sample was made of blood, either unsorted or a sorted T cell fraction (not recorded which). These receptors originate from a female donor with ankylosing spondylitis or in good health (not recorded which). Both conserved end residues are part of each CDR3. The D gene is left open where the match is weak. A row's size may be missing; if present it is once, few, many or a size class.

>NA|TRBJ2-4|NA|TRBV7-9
TGTGCCAGCAGCTCGGACGTAGGACACATTCAGTACTTC
CASSSDVGHIQYF
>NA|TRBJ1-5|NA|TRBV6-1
TGTGCCAGCAGTGAACAAGGGGGTAGCAATCAGCCCCAGCATTTT
CASSEQGGSNQPQHF
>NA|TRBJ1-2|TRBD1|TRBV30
TGTGCCTGGAGTGGGCCAGGGGGGGGCTACACCTTC
CAWSGPGGGYTF
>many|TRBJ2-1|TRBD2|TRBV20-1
TGCAGTGCTAGAGATAGGCGCGGGAGAGCTTACAATGAGCAGTTCTTC
CSARDRRGRAYNEQFF
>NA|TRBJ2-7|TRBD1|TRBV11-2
TGTGCCAGCAGCTTCCCCCAGGACAGGGGGCGGTTTGAGAACGAGCAGTACTTC
CASSFPQDRGRFENEQYF
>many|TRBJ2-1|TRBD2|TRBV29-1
TGCAGCGTTGAAGATGGGTGGATTTGGACTAGCGGGACCAATGAGCAGTTCTTC
CSVEDGWIWTSGTNEQFF
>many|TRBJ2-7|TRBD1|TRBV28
TGTGCCAGCAGGCCGGGACAGGGATTAAACGAGCAGTACTTC
CASRPGQGLNEQYF
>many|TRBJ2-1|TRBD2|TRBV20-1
TGCAGTGCTGAGGGTAGCGGGCCCTCTGAGCAGTTCTTC
CSAEGSGPSEQFF
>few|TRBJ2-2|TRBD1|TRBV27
TGTGCCAGCAGTCATGGACAGGCCGGGGAGCTGTTTTTT
CASSHGQAGELFF
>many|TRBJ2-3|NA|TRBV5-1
TGCGCCAGCAGCTCCCTCACAGATACGCAGTATTTT
CASSSLTDTQYF
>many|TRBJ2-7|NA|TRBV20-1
TGCAGTGCTGGGATGCCCAGGATTACCTCTGATGAGCAGTACTTC
CSAGMPRITSDEQYF
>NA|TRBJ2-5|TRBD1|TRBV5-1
TGCGCCAGCAGCGTCCAGGACAGGGGCGAAGAGACCCAGTACTTC
CASSVQDRGEETQYF
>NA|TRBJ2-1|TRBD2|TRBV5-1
TGCGCCAGCATAAGCGGGAGTTACGGTGAGCAGTTCTTC
CASISGSYGEQFF
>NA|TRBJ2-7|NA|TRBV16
TGTGCCAGCAGCCAAAGAAGGCATCCTTGGGAGCAGTACTTC
CASSQRRHPWEQYF